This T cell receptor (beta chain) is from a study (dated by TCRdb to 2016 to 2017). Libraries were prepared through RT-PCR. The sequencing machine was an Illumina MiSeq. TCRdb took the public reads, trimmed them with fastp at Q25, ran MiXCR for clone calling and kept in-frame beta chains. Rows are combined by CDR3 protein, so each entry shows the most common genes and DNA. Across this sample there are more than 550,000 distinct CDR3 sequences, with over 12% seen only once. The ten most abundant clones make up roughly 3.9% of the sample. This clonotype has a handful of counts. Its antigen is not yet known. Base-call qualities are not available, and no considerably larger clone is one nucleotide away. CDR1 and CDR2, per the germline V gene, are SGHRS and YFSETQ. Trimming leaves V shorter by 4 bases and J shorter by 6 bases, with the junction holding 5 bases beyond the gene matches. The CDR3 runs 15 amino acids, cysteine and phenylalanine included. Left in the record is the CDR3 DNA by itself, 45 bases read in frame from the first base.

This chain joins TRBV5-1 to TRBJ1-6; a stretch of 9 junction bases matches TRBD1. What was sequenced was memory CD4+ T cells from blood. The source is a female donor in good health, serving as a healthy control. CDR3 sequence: CASSATGQGNSPLHF. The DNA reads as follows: TGCGCCAGCAGCGCAACGGGACAGGGTAATTCACCCCTCCACTTT.